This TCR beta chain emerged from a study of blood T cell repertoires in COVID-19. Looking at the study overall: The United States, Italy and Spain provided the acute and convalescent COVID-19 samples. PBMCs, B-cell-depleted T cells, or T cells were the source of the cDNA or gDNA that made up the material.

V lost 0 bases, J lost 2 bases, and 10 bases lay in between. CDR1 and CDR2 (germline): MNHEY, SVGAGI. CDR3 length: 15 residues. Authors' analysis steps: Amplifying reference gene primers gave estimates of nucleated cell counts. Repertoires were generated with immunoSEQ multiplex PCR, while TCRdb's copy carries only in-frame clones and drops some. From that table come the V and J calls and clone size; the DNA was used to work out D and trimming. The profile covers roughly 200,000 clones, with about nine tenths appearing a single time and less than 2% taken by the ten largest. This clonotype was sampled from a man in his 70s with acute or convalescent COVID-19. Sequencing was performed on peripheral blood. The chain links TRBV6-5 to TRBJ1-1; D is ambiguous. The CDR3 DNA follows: TGTGCCAGCAGTTACTCGCCAGGTGCCAACACTGAAGCTTTCTTT. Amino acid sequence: CASSYSPGANTEAFF.